Shown below are 28 T cell receptor beta chains from a single sample sequenced in a study of shared clonotypes between healthy human individuals. The naive CD8 subset, CD45RO-negative cells positively selected for CCR7, excluded terminally differentiated effector memory CD45RA+ cells. Using immunoSEQ multiplex PCR, the repertoire was profiled, and TCRdb retains in-frame clones only, with some absent. Seen here are approximately 840,000 clones, about 96% observed once, and the top ten hold less than 0.3%. The source material was naive CD8+ T cells sorted from blood. The receptors were sampled from a man aged 25 to 40 in good health.

The chain combines TRBV27 with TRBJ1-1; D is possibly TRBD1 (5 bases). Trimming removed 1 base at V and 3 bases at J, with 9 bases between. CDR1 and CDR2 (germline): MNHEY, SMNVEV (reference sequence). The CDR3 consists of 14 residues. CDR3 residues: CASSLWGRDTEAFF. The CDR3 nucleotides are TGTGCCAGCAGTTTATGGGGGAGGGACACTGAAGCTTTCTTT.

With regard to this clone: This sample also contains other DNA sequences that code for the same CDR3. The V call is TRBV7-9, the J call TRBJ2-1, with D perhaps TRBD2 (6 bases). Per germline, CDR1 SEHNR and CDR2 FQNEAQ (reference sequence). This CDR3 is built from 11 residues. V gave up 2 bases and J gave up 10 bases, with 6 bases separating them. The CDR3 DNA is TGTGCCAGCAGCTTACTAGCGGAGCAGTTCTTC. It encodes CASSLLAEQFF.

V usage is TRBV28 and J usage is TRBJ2-3; a possible D gene is TRBD1 (5 bases). Germline V gene lookup returns CDR1 MDHEN and CDR2 SYDVKM. The CDR3 spans 15 residues. Trimming shortened V by 4 bases and J by 0 bases, and 11 bases separated the two germline ends. The CDR3 protein is CASSWGLTSTDTQYF. The CDR3 DNA sequence: TGTGCCAGCAGTTGGGGCTTAACCAGCACAGATACGCAGTATTTT.

The chain uses TRBV14 and TRBJ2-1, with D perhaps TRBD2 (5 bases). There are 15 residues in the CDR3. Looked up from germline, CDR1 is SGHDN and CDR2 is FVKESK. V lost 3 bases, J lost 4 bases, and 13 bases lay in between. The CDR3, as DNA: TGTGCCAGCAGCCATTCTGGACTCCCTTACAATGAGCAGTTCTTC. This codes for CASSHSGLPYNEQFF.

V is TRBV28 and J is TRBJ2-5; a possible D gene is TRBD1 (5 bases). Trimming shortened V by 6 bases and J by 3 bases, and 14 bases separated the two germline ends. This CDR3 comprises 14 residues. Germline CDR1 MDHEN, CDR2 SYDVKM. In DNA, the CDR3 is TGTGCCAGCAGCTTGACAGCAATTGAAGAGACCCAGTACTTC. Encoded protein: CASSLTAIEETQYF.

CDR3 amino acids: CASSLSPSGRFSYNEQFF. The CDR3 DNA sequence: TGTGCCAGCAGCTTATCCCCTAGCGGGAGGTTTTCGTACAATGAGCAGTTCTTC. V usage is TRBV7-9 and J usage is TRBJ2-1; TRBD2 matches 11 bases. Germline assignment: CDR1 SEHNR and CDR2 FQNEAQ (reference sequence). This CDR3 has 18 amino acids. Trimming cost V 2 bases and J 4 bases; bases outside gene matches: 10.

The chain links TRBV5-1 to TRBJ2-5; no firm D call. Trimming removed 1 base from V and 5 bases from J, with 9 bases in between. This CDR3 has 13 residues. CDR1 and CDR2 from the germline V gene are SGHRS and YFSETQ. This CDR3 is CASSLNELETQYF. The CDR3 coding sequence is TGCGCCAGCAGCTTGAACGAACTGGAGACCCAGTACTTC.

Concerning this clone itself: The sample carries other DNA sequences with the same CDR3. The rearrangement joins TRBV6-5 to TRBJ2-5; 11 nucleotides match TRBD2. Germline CDR1 reads MNHEY; CDR2 reads SVGAGI. Trimming took 6 bases from V and 5 from J; bases not matched to a gene: 2. The CDR3 covers 13 residues. CDR3 in amino acids: CASRTSGGETQYF. The CDR3 bases are TGTGCCAGCAGAACTAGCGGGGGCGAGACCCAGTACTTC.

This chain joins TRBV5-4 and TRBJ2-7; 7 bases match TRBD2. J was trimmed by 7 bases and V by 0 bases; bases with no gene match: 13. The CDR3 runs 16 residues. The germline V gene encodes CDR1 SGHNT and CDR2 YYREEE (reference sequence). This CDR3 reads CASSLGGGRTSGEQYF. The CDR3 region has the DNA TGTGCCAGCAGCTTGGGTGGCGGGAGAACATCAGGGGAGCAGTACTTC.

The chain carries TRBV6-1 and TRBJ1-1; D perhaps matches TRBD1 (6 bases). Per germline, CDR1 MNHNS and CDR2 SASEGT. Trimming took 4 bases from V and 3 from J, leaving 12 bases between them. The CDR3 is made up of 14 amino acids. The CDR3 protein is CASSGVTGYTEAFF. CDR3 DNA: TGTGCCAGCAGTGGAGTTACAGGGTACACTGAAGCTTTCTTT.

The CDR3 DNA is TGCGCCAGCAGTGAGTCCCACAGGGAGAGCATCAAAGGGGATACGCAGTATTTT. Translation: CASSESHRESIKGDTQYF. This sequence joins TRBV10-2 and TRBJ2-3; tentative D call: TRBD1 (6 bases). The ends were cut back, 0 bases at V and 6 bases at J, with 22 bases in the middle. This CDR3 has 18 amino acids. The germline CDR1 and CDR2 sequences are WSHSY and SAAADI.

The chain recombines TRBV29-1 with TRBJ1-2; D might be TRBD1 (5 bases). The CDR3 is 13 amino acids. The germline V and J ends were trimmed by 6 bases and 3 bases, with 14 bases remaining between them. Germline CDR1 SQVTM, CDR2 ANQGSEA. The CDR3 DNA sequence: TGCAGCGTGCAACAGGCTGAGGACTATGGCTACACCTTC. Its translation: CSVQQAEDYGYTF.

The chain combines TRBV4-1 with TRBJ1-3, with 8 bases lining up with TRBD1. The CDR3 is 15 amino acids. Trimming at V came to 6 bases and at J to 0 bases, leaving 4 bases not matched to a gene. From germline, CDR1 is MGHRA and CDR2 YSYEKL. The CDR3 region has the DNA TGCGCCAGCAGGGACAGGGACTACTCTGGAAACACCATATATTTT. Protein sequence: CASRDRDYSGNTIYF.

The CDR3 DNA reads as TGTGCCAGCAGCGGGGAACAGGGGGCGGACTATGGCTACACCTTC. It yields the protein CASSGEQGADYGYTF. The V gene is TRBV9, the J gene TRBJ1-2, with 9 bases identical to TRBD1. V lost 3 bases and J lost 3; bases outside the gene matches: 6. Germline assignment: CDR1 SGDLS and CDR2 YYNGEE. The CDR3 has 15 amino acids.

The genes are TRBV10-3 and TRBJ2-2, with 13 nucleotides matching TRBD2. CDR3 length: 18 amino acids. With 6 bases clipped from V and 1 base from J, the junction kept 8 bases outside the gene matches. Germline V gives CDR1 ENHRY, CDR2 SYGVKD. CDR3 residues: CAISPGLAGALNTGELFF. The CDR3 DNA reads TGTGCCATCAGCCCCGGACTAGCGGGGGCCTTGAACACCGGGGAGCTGTTTTTT.

The chain is built from TRBV7-8 and TRBJ2-1; unclear D gene. The CDR3 totals 14 residues. V was clipped by 1 base and J by 3 bases, with 7 bases between them. Looked up from germline, CDR1 is SGHVS and CDR2 is FQNEAQ. Here the CDR3 DNA reads TGTGCCAGCAGCTTAGACCTTCGCTACAATGAGCAGTTCTTC. This sequence encodes CASSLDLRYNEQFF.

The chain combines TRBV7-9 with TRBJ2-7; tentatively, D is TRBD2 (6 bases). Trimming removed 4 bases from V and 3 bases from J, with 13 bases in between. Per the germline V gene, CDR1 is SEHNR and CDR2 is FQNEAQ (reference sequence). The CDR3 covers 14 residues. This CDR3 is CASSSPGLSYEQYF. The CDR3 coding sequence is TGTGCCAGCAGCTCACCGGGACTGAGCTACGAGCAGTACTTC.

The V and J genes are TRBV10-3 and TRBJ2-1; 8 bases are shared with TRBD2. CDR3 length: 19 residues. The germline CDR1 and CDR2 sequences are ENHRY and SYGVKD. After removal of 6 bases from V and 0 bases from J, the junction contained 16 bases not matched to a gene. CDR3 region: CAISPTSGLPGRSYNEQFF. CDR3 nucleotides: TGTGCCATCAGCCCAACTAGCGGCCTCCCAGGGCGCTCCTACAATGAGCAGTTCTTC.

The chain employs TRBV27 and TRBJ2-1; D uncertain. Deletions cut 5 bases from V and 2 bases from J, with 10 bases between. The CDR3 is 14 amino acids. Germline-derived CDR1 and CDR2 are MNHEY and SMNVEV (reference sequence). The CDR3, as DNA: TGTGCCAGCAGTGTATTAGGCACCTACAATGAGCAGTTCTTC. Amino acid sequence: CASSVLGTYNEQFF.

This clone appeared once. The chain employs TRBV4-1 and TRBJ1-5; 8 nucleotides match TRBD1. The CDR3 runs 15 residues. V lost 0 bases to trimming and J lost 7 bases; unmatched junction nucleotides: 5. Looked up from germline, CDR1 is MGHRA and CDR2 is YSYEKL. CDR3 DNA sequence: TGCGCCAGCAGCCAAGAGGGGACAGGATTGCAGCCCCAGCATTTT. The encoded protein is CASSQEGTGLQPQHF.

On this clone itself: A read error may be the cause here, since a much bigger clone is one base away. The same CDR3 is also encoded by other DNA sequences in this sample. The V gene is TRBV11-2, the J gene TRBJ2-1, with D unresolved. This CDR3 has 11 amino acids. V lost 3 bases and J 6 bases, leaving 3 bases between the germline ends. Germline lookup yields CDR1 SGHAT and CDR2 FQNNGV. The CDR3 sequence: CASSLGNEQFF. CDR3 in DNA: TGTGCCAGCAGCTTGGGCAATGAGCAGTTCTTC.

V is TRBV28 and J is TRBJ2-1; maybe TRBD1 (5 bases). Trimming pared 6 bases from V and 2 bases from J, leaving 5 bases between. This CDR3 is built from 12 residues. Germline V gene data show CDR1 as MDHEN and CDR2 as SYDVKM. CDR3 loop: CASRDTYNEQFF. The CDR3 DNA is TGTGCCAGCAGGGACACCTACAATGAGCAGTTCTTC.

In the case of this clone: In the same sample, other DNA sequences code for this CDR3. V gene TRBV27 combines with J gene TRBJ2-7; tentative D call: TRBD1 (5 bases). The germline V gene has CDR1 MNHEY and CDR2 SMNVEV (reference sequence). The CDR3 consists of 13 residues. The V and J ends lost 2 bases and 2 bases respectively, with 7 bases between them. The chain's CDR3 is CASSLKGTYEQYF. CDR3 DNA: TGTGCCAGCAGTTTAAAGGGGACCTACGAGCAGTACTTC.

The chain uses TRBV6-4 and TRBJ2-7, with D perhaps TRBD2 (5 bases). Deletions cut 3 bases from V and 4 bases from J, with 13 bases between. Germline CDR1 reads MRHNA; CDR2 reads SNTAGT. This CDR3 is 14 amino acids long. The DNA of the CDR3 is TGTGCCAGCAGTGATTTTACTAGAAGGTACGAGCAGTACTTC. Translation gives CASSDFTRRYEQYF.

This clone was found once. V and J are TRBV4-1 and TRBJ2-3; D possibly uses TRBD1 or TRBD2 (5 bases each). Trimming cost V 1 base and J 4 bases, with 12 bases left between them. The germline V gene encodes CDR1 MGHRA and CDR2 YSYEKL. There are 15 residues in the CDR3. The CDR3 region is CASSQGPGTADTQYF. CDR3 sequence (DNA): TGCGCCAGCAGCCAAGGTCCAGGGACGGCAGATACGCAGTATTTT.

J is TRBJ2-2 and V is TRBV28; TRBD1 aligns across 7 bases. Trimming removed 3 bases from V and 0 bases from J; junction bases left unmatched: 7. Germline loops: CDR1 MDHEN, CDR2 SYDVKM. There are 17 residues in the CDR3. CDR3 nucleotide sequence: TGTGCCAGCAGTTTCCCCACCGGGACAGCGAACACCGGGGAGCTGTTTTTT. Its protein product is CASSFPTGTANTGELFF. Based on the CDR3 plus reference TRBV28 and TRBJ2-2, the full variable domain is DVKVTQSSRYLVKRTGEKVFLECVQDMDHENMFWYRQDPGLGLRLIYFSYDVKMKEKGDIPEGYSVSREKKERFSLILESASTNQTSMYLCASSFPTGTANTGELFFGEGSRLTVL.

The chain links TRBV6-1 to TRBJ2-1; D not resolved. CDR3 length equals 12 residues. Germline CDR1 is MNHNS and CDR2 is SASEGT. The V end was cut by 0 bases, the J end by 8 bases, with 5 bases between. CDR3 DNA sequence: TGTGCCAGCAGTGAAGCGGGGTATGAGCAGTTCTTC. This encodes CASSEAGYEQFF.

The chain carries TRBV7-9 and TRBJ2-7, with D uncertain. Trimming cost V 6 bases and J 4 bases, with 13 bases left between them. The V gene's germline CDR1 is SEHNR and CDR2 FQNEAQ (reference sequence). The CDR3 runs to 13 residues. The CDR3 DNA is TGTGCCAGCAGTCCCCCCCTCCTATACGAGCAGTACTTC. Translated: CASSPPLLYEQYF. Looking up the rest from reference TRBV7-9 and TRBJ2-7 gives the full variable domain: DTGVSQNPRHKITKRGQNVTFRCDPISEHNRLYWYRQTLGQGPEFLTYFQNEAQLEKSRLLSDRFSAERPKGSFSTLEIQRTEQGDSAMYLCASSPPLLYEQYFGPGTRLTVT.